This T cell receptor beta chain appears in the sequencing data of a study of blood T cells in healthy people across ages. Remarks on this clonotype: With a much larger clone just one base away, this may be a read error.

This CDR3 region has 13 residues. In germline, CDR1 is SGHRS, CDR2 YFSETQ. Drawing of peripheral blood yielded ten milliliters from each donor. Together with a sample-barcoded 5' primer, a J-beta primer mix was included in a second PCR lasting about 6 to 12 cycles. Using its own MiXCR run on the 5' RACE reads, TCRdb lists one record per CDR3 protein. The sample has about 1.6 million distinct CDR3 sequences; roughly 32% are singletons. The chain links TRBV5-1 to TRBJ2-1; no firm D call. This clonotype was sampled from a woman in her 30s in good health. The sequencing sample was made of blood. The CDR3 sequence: CVSSLYSGNEQFF. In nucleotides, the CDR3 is TGCGTCAGCAGCTTGTATAGTGGGAATGAGCAGTTCTTC.